Given below is one T cell receptor (beta chain) in context. What it recognizes is unknown. Additional DNA sequences in this sample encode the identical CDR3. Trimming stripped 5 bases from V and 4 bases from J, with 12 bases between. The CDR3 spans 13 residues. The germline V gene encodes CDR1 SEHNR and CDR2 FQNEAQ (reference sequence). This sample is drawn from a study of T cell responses to AZD1222 COVID-19 vaccine. Study-wide background: Some second doses came at about 4 weeks and others at about 12 weeks; these were pooled. Findings and limits, study-wide: Most donors were white British, females outnumbered males, and clonal diversity was possibly underestimated. A reported finding is that nearly half of spike-specific TCRs target unmutated variant regions. Elevations in Spike-specific TCR breadth and depth followed administration of two AZD1222 doses.

The protocol was immunoSEQ multiplex PCR, while the TCRdb copy is restricted to in-frame clones and leaves out a portion. The data show tens of thousands of clones, about four fifths seen once. The TCR comes from an adult in good health. The chain employs TRBV7-9 and TRBJ2-7; perhaps D is TRBD1 or TRBD2 (5 bases each). The specimen was peripheral blood, collected on day 0 of AZD1222 vaccination. DNA of the CDR3: TGTGCCAGCAGCCCGCCCGGGGCTTACGAGCAGTACTTC. It specifies CASSPPGAYEQYF.